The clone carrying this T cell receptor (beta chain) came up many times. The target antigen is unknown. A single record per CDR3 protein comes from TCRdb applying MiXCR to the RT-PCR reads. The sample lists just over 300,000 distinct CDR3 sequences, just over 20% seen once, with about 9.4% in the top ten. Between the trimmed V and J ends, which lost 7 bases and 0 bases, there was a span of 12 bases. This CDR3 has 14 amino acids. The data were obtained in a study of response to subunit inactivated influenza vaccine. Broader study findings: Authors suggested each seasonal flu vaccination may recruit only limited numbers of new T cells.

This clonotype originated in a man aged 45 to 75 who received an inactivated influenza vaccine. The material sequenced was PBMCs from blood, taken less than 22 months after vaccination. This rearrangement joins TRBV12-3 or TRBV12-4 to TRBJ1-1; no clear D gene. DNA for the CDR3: TGTGCCAGCACCACGGGCCCAGTGAACACTGAAGCTTTCTTT. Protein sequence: CASTTGPVNTEAFF.